This T cell receptor (beta chain) was retrieved from a study of identical twins. Trimming took off 0 bases at V and 6 bases at J, with 7 bases between the two ends. The germline V gene has CDR1 LGHNA and CDR2 YSLEER. The CDR3 spans 13 residues. TCRdb re-called the 5' RACE reads with MiXCR, one entry per CDR3 protein. This table has about 720,000 distinct CDR3 sequences, 15% to 20% appearing once. In its sample, this clonotype was seen a few times. Donors uniformly comprised healthy Caucasians. This same sample was also part of a study on T cells expressing NK-cell markers.

The receptor comes from a young woman in good health. The sample comprised PBMCs. The chain is built from TRBV4-3 and TRBJ2-3, with D unclear. Written as DNA, the CDR3 is TGCGCCAGCAGCCAAGATAGTTGGGATACGCAGTATTTT. Residues: CASSQDSWDTQYF.